Listed here is a single T cell receptor (beta chain). 13 Jbeta primers and 60 Vbeta primers were used for the PCR. The data were produced by immunoSEQ multiplex PCR, yet TCRdb's version contains in-frame clones alone and is incomplete. The data contain 150,000 to 200,000 clones, 70% to 90% of them singletons. These data are taken from a study of cytomegalovirus exposure and HLA in healthy donors. V lost 2 bases and J 6 bases, leaving 12 bases between the germline ends. The germline V gene has CDR1 SGHRS and CDR2 YFSETQ. This CDR3 is 14 amino acids long. The source is a man aged 18 to 30 in good health and CMV-seropositive. J is TRBJ2-1 and V is TRBV5-1, with D possibly matching TRBD2 (6 bases). Sequenced material: PBMCs. CDR3 nucleotide sequence: TGCGCCAGCAGCTTCCTTGCGGGGCCCAATGAGCAGTTCTTC. Translation gives CASSFLAGPNEQFF.